A selection of T cell receptor beta chains follows, all from one sample in a study of a mutant IDH1 vaccine in newly diagnosed glioma. Profiling relied on immunoSEQ multiplex PCR, and the TCRdb table lists in-frame clones only, not all of them. The sample holds under 150,000 clones, around three quarters seen once. These TCRs are of unknown antigen specificity. Sequenced here: PBMCs, sampled from a glioma patient whose treatment included an IDH1 peptide vaccine. All receptors come from a man in his forties or fifties with glioma. CDR3s include the opening cysteine and the closing phenylalanine or tryptophan. A D gene is named only where the DNA matches it firmly. Rows may omit the clone size; those that give it use once, few, many or a size class.

-,TRBJ2-5,TRBV14,-,TGTGCCAGCAGCCGATCGGACTTCCAAGAGACCCAGTACTTC,CASSRSDFQETQYF
TRBD2,TRBJ2-2,TRBV4-2,-,TGTGCCAGCAGCCCCCGTGCTAGAGCGGGAGATCCCAGCACCGGGGAGCTGTTTTTT,CASSPRARAGDPSTGELFF
TRBD2,TRBJ2-7,TRBV4-1,-,TGCGCCAGCAGCCAAGGGACTAGCGGGAGTGGATACGAGCAGTACTTC,CASSQGTSGSGYEQYF
TRBD1,TRBJ2-7,TRBV25-1,-,TGTGCCAGCAGTGAATATACCCGGACAGGAGGATACGAGCAGTACTTC,CASSEYTRTGGYEQYF
TRBD1,TRBJ2-3,TRBV7-8,-,TGTGCCAGCAGGGGGGACAGGGAGGGAACAGATACGCAGTATTTT,CASRGDREGTDTQYF
TRBD2,TRBJ2-1,TRBV19,-,TGTGCCAGTAGAACCCCTAGCGGGAGCTCCAATGAGCAGTTCTTC,CASRTPSGSSNEQFF
-,TRBJ2-1,TRBV5-5,few,TGTGCCAGCAGTTCCCTACTAGACCACGGTGAGCAGTTCTTC,CASSSLLDHGEQFF
-,TRBJ2-7,TRBV6-1,-,TGTGCCAGCAGTGAGCCGTTGAACGGTCCTTACTTC,CASSEPLNGPYF
-,TRBJ2-3,TRBV7-2,-,TGTGCCAGCAGCAGTAGCACAGATACGCAGTATTTT,CASSSSTDTQYF
-,TRBJ2-3,TRBV28,-,TGTGCCAGCAGTCCGACTCACAGGGGCACAGATACGCAGTATTTT,CASSPTHRGTDTQYF
TRBD1,TRBJ2-3,TRBV4-3,-,TGCGCCAGCAGCGAAGACGTCGGGACAGGGAGCACAGATACGCAGTATTTT,CASSEDVGTGSTDTQYF
-,TRBJ2-1,TRBV29-1,few,TGCAGCGTTGCACTTCTATACAATGAGCAGTTCTTC,CSVALLYNEQFF
-,TRBJ2-4,TRBV19,-,TGTGCCAGTAGTCAGTGGCAAGGGGCGAACATTCAGTACTTC,CASSQWQGANIQYF
-,TRBJ2-5,TRBV29-1,-,TGCAGCGCGAGGGGAGGCGGCGAGACCCAGTACTTC,CSARGGGETQYF
-,TRBJ1-4,TRBV18,-,TGTGCCAGCTCACCACGCGGGAGCAATGAAAAACTGTTTTTT,CASSPRGSNEKLFF
-,TRBJ2-1,TRBV5-6,-,TGTGCCAGCAGCGAGGGGGTGGGCAACCGAAGAAGCAATGAGCAGTTCTTC,CASSEGVGNRRSNEQFF
-,TRBJ1-6,TRBV7-2,-,TGTGCCAGCAGCTTATCAAAGGGAGAGTTGAATTCACCCCTCCACTTT,CASSLSKGELNSPLHF
TRBD2,TRBJ2-5,TRBV30,-,TGTGCCTGGAGTTCGTGGGGCACTAGCGGGGGAGAGACCCAGTACTTC,CAWSSWGTSGGETQYF
-,TRBJ1-2,TRBV29-1,-,TGCAGCGTTGAATTTGACAATAACTATGGCTACACCTTC,CSVEFDNNYGYTF
-,TRBJ1-4,TRBV18,-,TGTGCCAGCTCACCACTTTCCAGGAGTGATGAAAAACTGTTTTTT,CASSPLSRSDEKLFF
-,TRBJ1-1,TRBV15,once,TGTGCCACCACCCGGGGTGGACCGAACACTGAAGCTTTCTTT,CATTRGGPNTEAFF
-,TRBJ2-7,TRBV18,-,TGTGCCAGCTCCCCTAGTTTTTTCTCCTACGAGCAGTACTTC,CASSPSFFSYEQYF
-,TRBJ2-1,TRBV7-3,-,TGTGCCAGCAGCCCCTACAGGGCAAGCTCCTACAATGAGCAGTTCTTC,CASSPYRASSYNEQFF
TRBD1,TRBJ2-1,TRBV5-8,-,TGTGCCAGCAGCTTTGAGGGGGCCGTATACAATGAGCAGTTCTTC,CASSFEGAVYNEQFF
-,TRBJ2-7,TRBV28,-,TGTGCCAGCAGTGGGGTGGGATACCTCTACGAGCAGTACTTC,CASSGVGYLYEQYF
-,TRBJ2-2,TRBV5-1,-,TGCGCCAGCAGCACAAAGGGGGGCACCACCGGGGAGCTGTTTTTT,CASSTKGGTTGELFF
-,TRBJ1-2,TRBV30,-,TGTGCCTGGAGTGTGTCCGCGACGCCCCACGGAGGCTACACCTTC,CAWSVSATPHGGYTF
-,TRBJ2-6,TRBV5-1,-,TGCGCCAGCCGCGATTCGGGGGCCAACGTCCTGACTTTC,CASRDSGANVLTF
-,TRBJ2-7,TRBV27,-,TGTGCCGCAGGGGGGACAGCTTCCTACGAGCAGTACTTC,CAAGGTASYEQYF
-,TRBJ2-2,TRBV15,-,TGTGCCACCAGCCGACTAGAGACCGGGGAGCTGTTTTTT,CATSRLETGELFF
-,TRBJ2-3,TRBV18,-,TGTGCCAGCTCACCAGGGTCTGGCTCCCTCAGCGATACGCAGTATTTT,CASSPGSGSLSDTQYF
-,TRBJ1-2,TRBV7-3,few,TGTGCCAGCGAGCCTCTTGGTGCCCAGGGTAATGGCTACACCTTC,CASEPLGAQGNGYTF